Listed below are T cell receptor beta chains from one sample, sequenced in a study of blood T cell repertoires in COVID-19. TCRdb's table, derived via immunoSEQ multiplex PCR, lists solely in-frame clones and lacks some. This table holds some 170,000 clones, 60% to 80% found once. The sequenced sample consisted of PBMCs or T cells enriched from blood (not recorded which). Source of these receptors: a woman between 50 and 59 years old who had recovered from COVID-19. CDR3s include the opening cysteine and the closing phenylalanine or tryptophan. A D gene is named only where the DNA matches it firmly. Expanded clones get a size class; other rows say once, few or many, or leave the size out.

CDR3 length	clone size	D gene	V gene	J gene	CDR3 protein	CDR3 DNA
16	few	TRBD2	TRBV7-3	TRBJ2-7	CASSEYSLAGAYEQYF	TGTGCCAGCAGCGAGTACTCCCTAGCGGGAGCTTACGAGCAGTACTTC
19	-	TRBD1	TRBV24-1	TRBJ2-1	CATSDLSPRGQGAFDEQFF	TGTGCCACCAGTGATTTATCCCCCCGTGGACAGGGTGCGTTCGATGAGCAGTTCTTC
13	-	TRBD1	TRBV7-9	TRBJ2-7	CASSSDRAHEQYF	TGTGCCAGCAGTTCAGACAGGGCCCACGAGCAGTACTTC
15	-	-	TRBV19	TRBJ1-2	CAVSSLWADGYGYTF	TGTGCCGTATCGTCACTTTGGGCCGACGGCTATGGCTACACCTTC
13	-	TRBD1	TRBV2	TRBJ1-2	CASSVETGTGYTF	TGTGCCAGCAGTGTGGAGACAGGGACTGGCTACACCTTC
13	few	-	TRBV11-2	TRBJ1-1	CASSSILTGEAFF	TGTGCCAGCAGCTCGATACTTACAGGGGAAGCTTTCTTT
16	-	TRBD1	TRBV14	TRBJ2-4	CASSQTGGASGYIQYF	TGTGCCAGCAGCCAAACAGGGGGCGCCTCGGGTTACATTCAGTACTTC
17	-	TRBD2	TRBV27	TRBJ2-7	CASSTQGASGSRYEQYF	TGTGCCAGCAGTACACAGGGAGCTAGCGGGAGCCGCTACGAGCAGTACTTC
15	-	-	TRBV7-9	TRBJ1-4	CASSLQGGGNEKLFF	TGTGCCAGCAGCTTACAGGGTGGCGGTAATGAAAAACTGTTTTTT
15	-	-	TRBV7-9	TRBJ2-2	CASSPLALNTGELFF	TGTGCCAGCAGCCCGCTAGCCCTGAACACCGGGGAGCTGTTTTTT
18	-	TRBD2	TRBV19	TRBJ2-1	CASSPRTSGRARANEQFF	TGTGCCAGTAGTCCCAGGACTAGCGGGAGGGCCAGAGCTAATGAGCAGTTCTTC
15	-	TRBD2	TRBV28	TRBJ2-1	CASSSTGLARNEQFF	TGTGCCAGCAGTTCCACCGGACTAGCAAGGAATGAGCAGTTCTTC
15	-	-	TRBV28	TRBJ2-7	CASISSDRRVGEQYF	TGTGCCAGCATCTCCTCCGACAGACGGGTTGGGGAGCAGTACTTC
15	-	TRBD2	TRBV6-5	TRBJ2-1	CASSYGSSGTSEQFF	TGTGCCAGCAGTTACGGGTCTAGCGGGACGTCTGAGCAGTTCTTC
16	many	TRBD2	TRBV5-5	TRBJ2-3	CASSSLAGGRTDTQYF	TGTGCCAGCAGCTCACTAGCGGGAGGGCGCACAGATACGCAGTATTTT
13	-	TRBD2	TRBV29-1	TRBJ2-1	CSALRLAEDEQFF	TGCAGCGCCCTTCGCCTAGCGGAGGATGAGCAGTTCTTC
13	-	TRBD2	TRBV25-1	TRBJ2-1	CASRLAGGSEQFF	TGTGCCAGCAGACTAGCGGGAGGGAGTGAGCAGTTCTTC
16	few	-	TRBV4-2	TRBJ1-1	CASSQEGQGLNTEAFF	TGTGCCAGCAGCCAAGAAGGGCAGGGGCTGAACACTGAAGCTTTCTTT
15	-	-	TRBV28	TRBJ2-7	CASSFTVLSSYEQYF	TGTGCCAGCAGTTTCACAGTACTTAGCTCCTACGAGCAGTACTTC
14	-	TRBD1	TRBV27	TRBJ2-7	CASTSGTGLYEQYF	TGTGCCAGCACTTCCGGGACAGGGCTCTACGAGCAGTACTTC
16	-	TRBD1	TRBV4-3	TRBJ1-2	CASSHFQGQGGYGYTF	TGCGCCAGCAGCCATTTCCAAGGACAGGGAGGCTATGGCTACACCTTC
16	-	TRBD1	TRBV5-1	TRBJ1-4	CASSMGTGATNEKLFF	TGCGCCAGCAGCATGGGGACAGGGGCAACTAATGAAAAACTGTTTTTT
15	-	TRBD1	TRBV5-6	TRBJ2-7	CASSRLDRDSYEQYF	TGTGCCAGCAGCCGGCTGGACAGGGACTCCTACGAGCAGTACTTC
12	-	-	TRBV24-1	TRBJ1-1	CATSDLGAEAFF	TGTGCCACCAGTGATTTAGGGGCGGAAGCTTTCTTT
15	-	-	TRBV18	TRBJ2-5	CASSPFDGGQETQYF	TGTGCCAGCTCACCCTTCGACGGGGGACAAGAGACCCAGTACTTC
15	-	-	TRBV9	TRBJ2-3	CASSGGHLTTDTQYF	TGTGCCAGCAGCGGAGGGCACTTAACCACAGATACGCAGTATTTT
17	-	TRBD2	TRBV7-2	TRBJ2-7	CASSLPQGSGRAYEQYF	TGTGCCAGCAGCTTACCCCAGGGGAGCGGGAGGGCCTACGAGCAGTACTTC
14	-	-	TRBV19	TRBJ1-2	CASSIGQGFYGYTF	TGTGCCAGTAGTATTGGGCAGGGTTTTTACGGCTACACCTTC
14	-	-	TRBV6-6	TRBJ1-1	CASSWGGANTEAFF	TGTGCCAGCAGTTGGGGAGGGGCGAACACTGAAGCTTTCTTT
13	-	-	TRBV28	TRBJ1-1	CASGWTANTEAFF	TGTGCCAGCGGGTGGACAGCAAACACTGAAGCTTTCTTT
18	-	TRBD1	TRBV7-8	TRBJ1-5	CASSLEGQTFSSNQPQHF	TGTGCCAGCAGCTTAGAGGGACAGACTTTTTCTAGCAATCAGCCCCAGCATTTT
16	-	-	TRBV28	TRBJ2-2	CASTYSGISDTGELFF	TGTGCCAGCACCTATTCCGGGATTAGCGACACCGGGGAGCTGTTTTTT
16	-	TRBD1	TRBV7-3	TRBJ2-2	CASSLLPGQGTGELFF	TGTGCCAGCAGCCTGCTTCCGGGACAGGGCACCGGGGAGCTGTTTTTT
13	-	TRBD2	TRBV7-3	TRBJ2-5	CASSTGGQETQYF	TGTGCCAGCAGCACGGGGGGGCAAGAGACCCAGTACTTC
11	-	-	TRBV2	TRBJ2-5	CATTGWETQYF	TGTGCCACAACAGGGTGGGAGACCCAGTACTTC
13	-	-	TRBV5-1	TRBJ2-7	CASSFTASYEQYF	TGCGCCAGCAGCTTCACTGCCTCCTACGAGCAGTACTTC
16	-	TRBD2	TRBV27	TRBJ2-1	CASSSSGSLFLNEQFF	TGTGCCAGCAGTTCCAGCGGGAGCCTGTTCCTCAATGAGCAGTTCTTC
17	-	-	TRBV5-5	TRBJ2-1	CASSLRGWAEPLNEQFF	TGTGCCAGCAGCTTAAGAGGGTGGGCGGAGCCCCTCAATGAGCAGTTCTTC
15	-	-	TRBV5-1	TRBJ1-2	CASRVGTQTNYGYTF	TGCGCCAGCAGGGTCGGGACACAGACTAACTATGGCTACACCTTC
13	-	-	TRBV3-1/TRBV3-2	TRBJ2-5	CASSQSLQETQYF	TGTGCCAGCAGCCAGAGCCTCCAAGAGACCCAGTACTTC
15	-	-	TRBV29-1	TRBJ1-2	CSVELYNRLYYGYTF	TGCAGCGTTGAATTATACAACAGGCTCTACTATGGCTACACCTTC
13	-	-	TRBV3-1/TRBV3-2	TRBJ2-7	CASSWTDSYEQYF	TGTGCCAGCAGCTGGACAGACTCCTACGAGCAGTACTTC
15	-	-	TRBV2	TRBJ2-7	CASSQDGLGGDEQYF	TGTGCCAGCAGTCAAGACGGATTAGGGGGTGACGAGCAGTACTTC
14	-	TRBD2	TRBV6-2/TRBV6-3	TRBJ2-4	CASSRSGTQNIQYF	TGTGCCAGCAGTCGTAGCGGGACCCAAAACATTCAGTACTTC
14	once	TRBD1	TRBV10-3	TRBJ1-2	CAISEGTANYGYTF	TGTGCCATCAGTGAGGGGACAGCTAACTATGGCTACACCTTC
13	-	-	TRBV29-1	TRBJ1-6	CSVGQGQDSPLHF	TGCAGCGTTGGGCAGGGGCAGGATTCACCCCTCCACTTT
15	-	TRBD1	TRBV6-5	TRBJ1-4	CASSYSGQGREKLFF	TGTGCCAGCAGTTACTCCGGACAGGGCAGAGAAAAACTGTTTTTT
13	-	-	TRBV5-1	TRBJ2-7	CASSLGALGEQYF	TGCGCCAGCAGCTTAGGGGCCTTGGGGGAGCAGTACTTC
15	-	-	TRBV28	TRBJ1-2	CASSLSGRANYGYTF	TGTGCCAGCAGTTTATCTGGGAGAGCAAACTATGGCTACACCTTC
15	-	TRBD1	TRBV14	TRBJ1-2	CASSLRTGVLYGYTF	TGTGCCAGCAGCCTACGGACAGGGGTTCTCTATGGCTACACCTTC
12	once	-	TRBV28	TRBJ2-7	CASTSGPYEQYF	TGTGCCAGCACCAGCGGGCCGTACGAGCAGTACTTC
15	-	TRBD2	TRBV9	TRBJ2-1	CASSVGRSGSNEQFF	TGTGCCAGCAGCGTAGGGAGAAGCGGGAGCAATGAGCAGTTCTTC
16	-	TRBD2	TRBV9	TRBJ2-7	CASSNSPPGLRNEQYF	TGTGCCAGCAGCAACTCCCCCCCGGGACTACGAAACGAGCAGTACTTC
15	-	-	TRBV18	TRBJ2-2	CASSSNIDMSGELFF	TGTGCCAGCTCATCCAATATAGACATGTCCGGGGAGCTGTTTTTT
17	-	-	TRBV9	TRBJ2-3	CASRRGGSADLTDTQYF	TGTGCCAGCAGAAGAGGGGGTAGCGCAGACCTCACAGATACGCAGTATTTT
15	-	-	TRBV9	TRBJ2-5	CASSVAPGRQETQYF	TGTGCCAGCAGCGTAGCTCCTGGGAGGCAAGAGACCCAGTACTTC
14	-	TRBD1	TRBV28	TRBJ1-1	CASTPGGSGTEAFF	TGTGCCAGCACCCCAGGGGGGTCGGGGACTGAAGCTTTCTTT
15	-	TRBD2	TRBV7-8	TRBJ2-7	CASSLSGTLTYEQYF	TGTGCCAGCAGCCTTAGCGGGACCTTAACCTACGAGCAGTACTTC
14	-	-	TRBV4-1	TRBJ1-5	CASSQVGDFQPQHF	TGCGCCAGCAGCCAAGTCGGGGATTTTCAGCCCCAGCATTTT